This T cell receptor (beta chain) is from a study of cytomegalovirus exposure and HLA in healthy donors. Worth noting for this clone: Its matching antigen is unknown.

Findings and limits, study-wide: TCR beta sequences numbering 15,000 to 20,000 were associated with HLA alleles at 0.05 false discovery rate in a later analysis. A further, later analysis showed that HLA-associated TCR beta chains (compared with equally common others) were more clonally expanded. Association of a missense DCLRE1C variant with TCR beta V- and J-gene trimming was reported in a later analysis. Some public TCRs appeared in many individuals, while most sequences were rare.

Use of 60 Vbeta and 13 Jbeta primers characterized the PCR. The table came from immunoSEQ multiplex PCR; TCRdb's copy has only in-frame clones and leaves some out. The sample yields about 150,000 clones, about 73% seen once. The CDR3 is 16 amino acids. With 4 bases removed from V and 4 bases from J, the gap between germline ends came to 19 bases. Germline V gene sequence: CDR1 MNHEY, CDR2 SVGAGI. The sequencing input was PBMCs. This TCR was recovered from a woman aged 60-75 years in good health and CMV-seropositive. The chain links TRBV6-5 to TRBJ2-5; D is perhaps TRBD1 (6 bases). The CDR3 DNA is TGTGCCAGCAGTTCGTGGAATAAGGACAGAAGAGAGACCCAGTACTTC. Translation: CASSSWNKDRRETQYF.